This T cell receptor beta chain originates from a study of cytomegalovirus exposure and HLA in healthy donors. Study-wide findings and caveats: Later work found that TCR association rates differed between HLA loci; DRB1 had the most and HLA-C the fewest.

The germline V gene encodes CDR1 SQVTM and CDR2 ANQGSEA. The CDR3 has 14 amino acids. After removal of 2 bases from V and 3 bases from J, the junction contained 2 bases not matched to a gene. PCR was performed using 60 Vbeta and 13 Jbeta primers. Only in-frame clones appear in the TCRdb table, and some are missing; sequencing was by immunoSEQ multiplex PCR. The sample contains 200,000 or so clones, 82% of which appear only once. Note on this clone: Its antigen is undetermined.

The TCR sequence derives from a woman younger than 35 in good health and CMV-seronegative. Sequencing was carried out using PBMCs. V and J are TRBV29-1 and TRBJ2-3; 10 bases are a match to TRBD2. For the CDR3, the DNA is TGCAGCGTTGAAATTAGCGGGGGGACAGATACGCAGTATTTT. This codes for CSVEISGGTDTQYF.